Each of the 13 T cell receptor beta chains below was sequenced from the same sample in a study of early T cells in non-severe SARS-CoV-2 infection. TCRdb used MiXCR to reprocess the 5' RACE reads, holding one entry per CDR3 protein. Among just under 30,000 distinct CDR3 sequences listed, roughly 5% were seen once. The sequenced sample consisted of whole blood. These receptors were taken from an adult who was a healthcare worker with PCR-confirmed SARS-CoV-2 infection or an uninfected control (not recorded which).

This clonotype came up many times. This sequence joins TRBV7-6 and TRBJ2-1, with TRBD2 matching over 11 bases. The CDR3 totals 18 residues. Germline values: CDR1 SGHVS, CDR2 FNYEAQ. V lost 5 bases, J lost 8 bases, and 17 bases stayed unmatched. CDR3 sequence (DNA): TGTGCCAGCAGCCCCCAGCTAGCGGGGGGATCGAATGGGTATGAGCAGTTCTTC. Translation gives CASSPQLAGGSNGYEQFF.

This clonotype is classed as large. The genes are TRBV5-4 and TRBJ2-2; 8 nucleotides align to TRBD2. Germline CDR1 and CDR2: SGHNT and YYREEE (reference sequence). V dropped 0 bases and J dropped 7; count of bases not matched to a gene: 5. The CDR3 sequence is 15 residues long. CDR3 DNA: TGTGCCAGCAGCTTGGGTAGCGGGGCTGACGGGGAGCTGTTTTTT. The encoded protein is CASSLGSGADGELFF.

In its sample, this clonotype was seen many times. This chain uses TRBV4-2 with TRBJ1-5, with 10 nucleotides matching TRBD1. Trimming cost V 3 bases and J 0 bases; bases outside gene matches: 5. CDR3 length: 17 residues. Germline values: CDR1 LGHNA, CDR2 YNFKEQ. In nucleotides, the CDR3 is TGTGCCAGCAGCCAGGGGACAGGGGATTATAGCAATCAGCCCCAGCATTTT. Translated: CASSQGTGDYSNQPQHF.

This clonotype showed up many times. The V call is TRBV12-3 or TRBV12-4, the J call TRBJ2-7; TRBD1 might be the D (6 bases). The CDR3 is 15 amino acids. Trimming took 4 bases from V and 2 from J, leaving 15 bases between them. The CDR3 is CASSSQGPHAYEQYF. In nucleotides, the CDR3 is TGTGCCAGCAGTTCCCAGGGGCCACACGCCTACGAGCAGTACTTC.

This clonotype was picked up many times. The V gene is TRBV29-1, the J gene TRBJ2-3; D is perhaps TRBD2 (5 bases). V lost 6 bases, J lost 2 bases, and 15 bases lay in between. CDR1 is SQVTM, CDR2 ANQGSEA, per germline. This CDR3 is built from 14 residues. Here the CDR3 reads CSVSPRRSTDTQYF. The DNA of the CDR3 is TGCAGCGTGAGTCCTAGGAGGTCCACAGATACGCAGTATTTT.

The chain's CDR3 is CSTKLATGELFF. Written as DNA, the CDR3 is TGCAGCACGAAGCTGGCTACCGGGGAGCTGTTTTTT. This chain uses TRBV29-1 with TRBJ2-2; D gene uncertain. CDR3 length: 12 residues. Between the trimmed V and J ends, which lost 8 bases and 5 bases, there was a span of 12 bases. Germline loops: CDR1 SQVTM, CDR2 ANQGSEA.

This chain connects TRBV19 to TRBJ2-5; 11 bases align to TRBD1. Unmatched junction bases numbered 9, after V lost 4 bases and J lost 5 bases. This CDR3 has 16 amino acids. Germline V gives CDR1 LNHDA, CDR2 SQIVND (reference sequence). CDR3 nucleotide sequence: TGTGCCAGTAGTACCAGAGGACAGGGGGCTCGGGAGACCCAGTACTTC. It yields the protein CASSTRGQGARETQYF.

The CDR3 region is CSVGGGRTGTEAFF. In nucleotides, the CDR3 is TGCAGCGTTGGCGGGGGCCGGACAGGCACTGAAGCTTTCTTT. V gene TRBV29-1 combines with J gene TRBJ1-1; 7 bases align to TRBD1. There are 14 residues in the CDR3. V was pared by 4 bases and J by 4 bases, with 9 bases of the junction left unmatched. CDR1 and CDR2 (germline): SQVTM, ANQGSEA.

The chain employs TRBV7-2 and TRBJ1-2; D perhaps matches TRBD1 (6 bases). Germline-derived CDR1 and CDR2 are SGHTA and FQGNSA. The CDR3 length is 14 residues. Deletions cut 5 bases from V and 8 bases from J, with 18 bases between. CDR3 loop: CASSQDSARGGYTF. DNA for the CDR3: TGTGCCAGCAGCCAGGACAGTGCCCGTGGGGGCTACACCTTC.

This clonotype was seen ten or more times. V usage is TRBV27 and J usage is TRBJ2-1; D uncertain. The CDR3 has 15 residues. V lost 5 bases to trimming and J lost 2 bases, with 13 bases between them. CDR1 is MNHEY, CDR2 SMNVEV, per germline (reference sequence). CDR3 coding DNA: TGTGCCAGCAGTCCTTCGGGCCTCGCCTACAATGAGCAGTTCTTC. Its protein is CASSPSGLAYNEQFF.

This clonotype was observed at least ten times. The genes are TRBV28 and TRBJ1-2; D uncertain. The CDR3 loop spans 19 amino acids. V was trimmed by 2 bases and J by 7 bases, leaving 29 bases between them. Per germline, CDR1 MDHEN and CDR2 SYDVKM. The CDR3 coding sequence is TGTGCCAGCAGTTTACTAGCCGACGGATCGCGGCCCTTTCCTTTTGGCTACACCTTC. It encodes CASSLLADGSRPFPFGYTF.

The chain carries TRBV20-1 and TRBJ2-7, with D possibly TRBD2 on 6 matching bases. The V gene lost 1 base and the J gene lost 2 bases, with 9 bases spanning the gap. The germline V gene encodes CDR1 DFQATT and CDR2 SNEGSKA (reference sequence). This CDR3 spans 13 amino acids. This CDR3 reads CSARGGTTYEQYF. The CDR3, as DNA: TGCAGTGCTAGAGGCGGGACCACCTACGAGCAGTACTTC.

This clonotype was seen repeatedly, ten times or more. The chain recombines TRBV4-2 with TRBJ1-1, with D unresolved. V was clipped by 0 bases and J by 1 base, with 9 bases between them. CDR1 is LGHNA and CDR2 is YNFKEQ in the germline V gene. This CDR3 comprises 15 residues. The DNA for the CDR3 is TGTGCCAGCAGCCAAGAAGAAGGTACGAACACTGAAGCTTTCTTT. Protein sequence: CASSQEEGTNTEAFF.